This TCR beta chain was retrieved from a study of tumor-infiltrating lymphocytes in primary liver carcinoma. Regarding the study as a whole: Only around 8-25% of top clones occurred in all five tumor regions. Tumor region pairs outstripped tumor-adjacent and tumor-blood pairs in overlap.

Bulk tissue was left unsorted, and RNA and DNA were co-extracted from 20-30 mg of it. Chronic HBV infection affected patients, none of whom had received treatment. Sampling of each tumor involved five separate regions. For this clonotype: Its target is unknown. An end of the junction does not agree with germline; a read error may underlie this.

The CDR3 length is 15 residues. Germline V gene data show CDR1 as SGHAT and CDR2 as FQNNGV. Production of TCR beta cDNA used about 500 ng total RNA together with a constant-region primer. It was through three nested multiplex PCR rounds of slightly modified ARM-PCR that TCR beta libraries arose. The first two PCR rounds used TRBV1-TRBV30 primers with a Cbeta primer, roughly 10 cycles each. MiXCR, applied by TCRdb to the multiplex PCR reads, yields one record per CDR3 protein. The sample contains under 130,000 distinct CDR3 sequences, 82% of which appear only once. The receptor comes from a man aged 35 to 55 with primary liver carcinoma and hepatitis B virus infection. The chain employs TRBV11-2 and TRBJ1-5; 8 bases match TRBD1. What was sequenced was liver tumor tissue from sampling region 3. Described subset: tumor region T3, left-lateral pole. In DNA form, the CDR3 reads TGTGCCTGCAGCTTAGCAGGGGGCGACAATCAGCCCCAGCATTTT. Translating gives CACSLAGGDNQPQHF.